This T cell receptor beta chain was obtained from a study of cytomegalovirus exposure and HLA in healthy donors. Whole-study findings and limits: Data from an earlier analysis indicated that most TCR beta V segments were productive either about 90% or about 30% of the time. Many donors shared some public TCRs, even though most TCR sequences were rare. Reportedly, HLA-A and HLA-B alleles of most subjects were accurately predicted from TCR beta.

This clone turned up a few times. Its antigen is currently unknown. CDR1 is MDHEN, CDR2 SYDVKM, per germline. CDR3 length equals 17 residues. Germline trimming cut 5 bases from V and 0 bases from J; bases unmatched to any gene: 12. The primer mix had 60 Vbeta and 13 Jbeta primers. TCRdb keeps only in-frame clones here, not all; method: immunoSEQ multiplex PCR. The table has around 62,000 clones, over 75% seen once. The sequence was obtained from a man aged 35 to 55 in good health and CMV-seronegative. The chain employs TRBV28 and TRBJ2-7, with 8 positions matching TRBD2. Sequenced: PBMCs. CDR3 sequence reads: CASSLILRAGGSYEQYF. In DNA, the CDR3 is TGTGCCAGCAGTCTCATCCTAAGGGCGGGGGGCTCCTACGAGCAGTACTTC.